This TCR beta chain was obtained from a study of yellow fever vaccine responses in identical twins. Study-level points and caveats: Each twin's T cell response to the vaccine was reported to look partly convergent and partly personalized.

With regard to this clonotype: Its target is unknown.

The CDR3 sequence is 15 residues long. Germline V gives CDR1 SGHNT, CDR2 YENEEA. Unmatched junction bases numbered 8, after V lost 4 bases and J lost 9 bases. TCRdb ran MiXCR on the RT-PCR reads and lists one entry per CDR3 protein. The sample lists over 10,000 distinct CDR3 sequences, roughly four fifths occurring once. This chain links TRBV11-3 with TRBJ2-3, with TRBD1 identical over 12 bases. The sequencing here drew on T cells from blood (PBMCs), unsorted or a sorted subset (not recorded which), taken before or after yellow fever vaccination (not recorded which). The receptor was isolated from a woman in her late teens or twenties who received the yellow fever vaccine. CDR3 protein: CASSSGQGAHGTQYF. The DNA of the CDR3 is TGTGCCAGCAGCTCGGGACAGGGGGCGCATGGGACGCAGTATTTT.